The 6 T cell receptor beta chains below were found in one sample sequenced in a study of cytomegalovirus exposure and HLA in healthy donors. The PCR was carried out with 60 Vbeta primers and 13 Jbeta primers. TCRdb keeps only in-frame clones here, not all; method: immunoSEQ multiplex PCR. In the table there are roughly 180,000 clones, 65% to 85% of which are singletons. Sequenced: PBMCs. Receptor source: a girl aged 10 to 17 in good health and CMV-seropositive.

This clone was counted once. This rearrangement joins TRBV10-3 to TRBJ2-7; 14 nucleotides align to TRBD2. Germline V gene data show CDR1 as ENHRY and CDR2 as SYGVKD. This CDR3 spans 18 amino acids. V was pared by 0 bases and J by 0 bases, with 4 bases of the junction left unmatched. The CDR3 bases are TGTGCCATCAGTGAGTCCCCGGGACTAGCGGGAGCCTCCTACGAGCAGTACTTC. This encodes CAISESPGLAGASYEQYF.

V is TRBV2 and J is TRBJ1-5; a weak D match, TRBD1 (6 bases). The germline V gene has CDR1 SNHLY and CDR2 FYNNEI. Trimming stripped 7 bases from V and 2 bases from J, with 21 bases between. The length of the CDR3 is 17 residues. Here the CDR3 DNA reads TGTGCCAGCACCGGGACATCTCAAGGTGTGGGCAATCAGCCCCAGCATTTT. This codes for CASTGTSQGVGNQPQHF.

J is TRBJ2-1 and V is TRBV5-1; TRBD2 matches 16 bases. There are 16 residues in the CDR3. V was clipped by 4 bases and J by 10 bases; unmatched bases: 8. Per the germline V gene, CDR1 is SGHRS and CDR2 is YFSETQ. The DNA for the CDR3 is TGCGCCAGCAGCCCTACGGGACTAGCGGGAGGGGGAGAGCAGTTCTTC. This encodes CASSPTGLAGGGEQFF.

A single count supports this clone. The chain employs TRBV19 and TRBJ1-1; 9 nucleotides align to TRBD1. The CDR3 length is 15 residues. With 6 bases clipped from V and 6 bases from J, the junction kept 11 bases outside the gene matches. Germline V lookup: CDR1 LNHDA, CDR2 SQIVND (reference sequence). In nucleotides, the CDR3 is TGTGCCAGTAGAAGGACAGGGGCGATTTTTGCTGAAGCTTTCTTT. It translates to CASRRTGAIFAEAFF.

This clone turned up a few times. The J gene is TRBJ2-3, the V gene TRBV5-1; 7 positions agree with TRBD2. V lost 4 bases and J lost 1; bases outside the gene matches: 6. Germline-derived CDR1 and CDR2 are SGHRS and YFSETQ. CDR3 length: 15 residues. CDR3 sequence: CASSAPREGTDTQYF. The DNA of the CDR3 is TGCGCCAGCAGCGCTCCCCGGGAGGGCACAGATACGCAGTATTTT.

V gene TRBV4-1 combines with J gene TRBJ2-7; 12 bases are shared with TRBD2. In germline, CDR1 is MGHRA, CDR2 YSYEKL. This CDR3 has 15 amino acids. Trimming cost V 2 bases and J 7 bases; bases outside gene matches: 6. This CDR3 reads CASSQQGLAGNEQYF. The CDR3 DNA is TGCGCCAGCAGCCAACAAGGACTAGCGGGAAATGAGCAGTACTTC.